This T cell receptor (beta chain) was recorded in a study of blood T cells in healthy people across ages. Broader study findings: In long-lived donors, naive CD4+ cell counts and diversity exceeded those of aged donors. With age, beta diversity per million T cells declined roughly linearly, significantly by about 37.

PCR was performed a second time for roughly 7 to 11 cycles using a sample-barcoded 5' primer and a J-beta primer mix. TCRdb re-analysed the 5' RACE reads in MiXCR, keeping a single row per CDR3 protein. The sample shows roughly 800,000 distinct CDR3 sequences, roughly 64% of them seen only once. Germline V CDR1 and CDR2: DFQATT, SNEGSKA (reference sequence). Deletions cut 6 bases from V and 2 bases from J, with 16 bases between. The CDR3 is 14 residues long. The study drew donors from healthy Caucasian individuals in Russia aged roughly 6 to 100. The authors drew 8 to 10 milliliters of peripheral blood from each donor. This clonotype was picked up one time. What it binds is unknown.

The rearrangement uses TRBV20-1 and TRBJ2-5; D is perhaps TRBD2 (6 bases). The sample taken for sequencing was blood. The TCR was taken from a man aged 25 to 40 in good health. DNA of the CDR3: TGCAGTGCCAGAATTACCGGGACTCAAGAGACCCAGTACTTC. Encoded protein: CSARITGTQETQYF.